A single TCR beta chain is shown here with its context. Its antigen remains undetermined. Per-base quality was not reported, and no clone a single base away is much larger than it. From the germline V gene (reference sequence), CDR1 is LNHDA and CDR2 is SQIVND. There are 13 amino acids in the CDR3, from cysteine to phenylalanine inclusive. The CDR3 DNA has 39 bases and is translated from base 1. V is clipped by 7 bases and J by 13 bases, and the sequence between their germline boundaries is 17 bases long. This entry comes from a study of patients and donors after allogeneic stem cell transplantation (TCRdb year 2020). The receptor library was made with RT-PCR. The reads were generated on a NextSeq 550. The public reads were run again by TCRdb, first through fastp at Q25 and then through MiXCR, and only productive beta chains were kept. Each entry merges the rows of one CDR3 protein and shows their most common DNA and genes. Recorded for this sample are about 960,000 distinct CDR3 sequences; roughly 18% of them occurred a single time. The biggest ten clones account for 5% to 6.5% of the sample.

The rearrangement combines TRBV19 with TRBJ1-6; TRBD1 could be the D gene, as 6 bases match. Sequenced input: blood, either unsorted or a sorted T cell fraction (not recorded which). The origin of this receptor is a human donor who was either an allogeneic HSCT recipient or a stem cell or donor lymphocyte infusion donor (not recorded which). It is not recorded whose cells these are; they may come from a transplant donor. The DNA sequence is as follows: TGTGCCAGTACCAAGACAGGCGCTGGTCCCCTCCACTTT. This gives the protein CASTKTGAGPLHF.